A selection of T cell receptor beta chains follows, all from one sample in a study of blood T cell repertoires in COVID-19. Assay used: immunoSEQ multiplex PCR; TCRdb lists only in-frame clones, some missing. Here the sample spans more than 55,000 clones, 80% to 95% being singletons. Input material: peripheral blood. These receptors were obtained from a man aged 50-59 years with active COVID-19. Both conserved end residues are trimmed from each CDR3. Each record gives: V gene, J gene, CDR3 protein.

v_gene: TRBV7-8
j_gene: TRBJ2-3
CDR3aa: ASSLRSGLDPRTDTQY

v_gene: TRBV7-9
j_gene: TRBJ2-1
CDR3aa: ASSPDYSSYNEQF

v_gene: TRBV4-1
j_gene: TRBJ1-5
CDR3aa: ASSHSPGRVRGQPQH

v_gene: TRBV5-4
j_gene: TRBJ2-1
CDR3aa: ASSLALAGGPSYNEQF

v_gene: TRBV19
j_gene: TRBJ2-3
CDR3aa: ASSIDSGWRAGDTDTQY

v_gene: TRBV5-1
j_gene: TRBJ2-1
CDR3aa: ASSSGAGLAPYNEQF

v_gene: TRBV28
j_gene: TRBJ1-4
CDR3aa: ASSFQTGMSEKLF

v_gene: TRBV4-2
j_gene: TRBJ2-3
CDR3aa: ASSQELAGADTQY

v_gene: TRBV6-5
j_gene: TRBJ2-5
CDR3aa: ASSPGGSKTQY

v_gene: TRBV20-1
j_gene: TRBJ2-3
CDR3aa: SAKEGTQY

v_gene: TRBV24-1
j_gene: TRBJ2-2
CDR3aa: ATSAPTGTSGRSSRPGELF

v_gene: TRBV5-1
j_gene: TRBJ2-6
CDR3aa: ASKETGSSGANVLT

v_gene: TRBV6-4
j_gene: TRBJ1-5
CDR3aa: ASSTLRTGEQPQH

v_gene: TRBV18
j_gene: TRBJ2-5
CDR3aa: ASSRNLAGNQETQY

v_gene: TRBV2
j_gene: TRBJ1-4
CDR3aa: ASRRVGNEKLF

v_gene: TRBV3-1/TRBV3-2
j_gene: TRBJ1-2
CDR3aa: ASSQELYDRDTFNYGYT

v_gene: TRBV7-9
j_gene: TRBJ2-5
CDR3aa: ASSLLADKQETQY

v_gene: TRBV3-1/TRBV3-2
j_gene: TRBJ1-5
CDR3aa: ASSQGTGGVQPQH

v_gene: TRBV9
j_gene: TRBJ2-4
CDR3aa: ASSAGGGTGNIQY

v_gene: TRBV18
j_gene: TRBJ2-5
CDR3aa: ASSPYSDRRRTQY

v_gene: TRBV25-1
j_gene: TRBJ1-4
CDR3aa: ASSPRGNEKLF

v_gene: TRBV11-2
j_gene: TRBJ2-7
CDR3aa: ASSLQKRRMSYEQY